These 31 T cell receptor beta chains share one sample of origin, sequenced in a study of blood T cell repertoires in COVID-19. The assay was immunoSEQ multiplex PCR, and TCRdb's table has in-frame clones only and misses some. Of roughly 87,000 clones listed, over 70% are singletons. Specimen: peripheral blood. These TCRs come from a woman aged 45 to 65 with acute or convalescent COVID-19.

V gene TRBV3-1 (or the pseudogene TRBV3-2) combines with J gene TRBJ2-2, with TRBD2 identical over 12 bases. This CDR3 is built from 18 residues. The V and J ends lost 3 bases and 6 bases, in that order; junction bases with no gene match: 11. CDR1 LGHDT and CDR2 YNNKEL come from the germline V gene (reference sequence). The CDR3 DNA reads TGTGCCAGCAGCCAGTCTTTTACTAGCGGGGGGATCGCCGGGGAGCTGTTTTTT. This translates into CASSQSFTSGGIAGELFF.

The chain combines TRBV21-1 with TRBJ1-2; TRBD1 reflects the table's D call only, with no check against the DNA. TRBV21-1 is a pseudogene locus. This CDR3 spans 15 amino acids. CDR3 sequence reads: CASSKDRDFRYGYTF. In DNA form, the CDR3 reads TGTGCCAGCAGCAAAGACAGGGATTTTAGGTATGGCTACACCTTC.

For the CDR3, the DNA is TGTGCCAGCAGCCAAGGTTTGACTCTCTACAATGAGCAGTTCTTC. The encoded protein is CASSQGLTLYNEQFF. The V call is TRBV3-1 (or the pseudogene TRBV3-2), the J call TRBJ2-1; the D is unclear. This CDR3 is built from 15 residues. Trimming stripped 1 base from V and 3 bases from J, with 10 bases between. The germline gives CDR1 LGHDT, CDR2 YNNKEL (reference sequence).

The sample holds one count of this clone. The chain uses TRBV7-9 and TRBJ1-2; 9 bases are a match to TRBD1. Germline V lookup: CDR1 SEHNR, CDR2 FQNEAQ (reference sequence). Trimming cost V 5 bases and J 2 bases; bases outside gene matches: 3. This CDR3 comprises 14 residues. The CDR3 here is CASSLGTGNYGYTF. CDR3 DNA: TGTGCCAGCAGCCTCGGGACAGGGAACTATGGCTACACCTTC.

The chain is built from TRBV3-1 (or the pseudogene TRBV3-2) and TRBJ1-3, with TRBD1 as a possible D gene (5 bases). Per the germline V gene, CDR1 is LGHDT and CDR2 is YNNKEL (reference sequence). The V end lost 4 bases, the J end lost 2 bases, and 9 bases lay between the germline ends. The CDR3 extends over 14 amino acids. Here the CDR3 reads CASSPRGTGNTIYF. The CDR3 region has the DNA TGTGCCAGCAGCCCAAGGGGAACTGGAAACACCATATATTTT.

The rearrangement links TRBV5-6 to TRBJ2-7; the D gene is possibly TRBD1 (6 bases). Germline V gene sequence: CDR1 SGHDT, CDR2 YYEEEE. This CDR3 has 12 residues. V lost 3 bases and J 6 bases, leaving 10 bases between the germline ends. The CDR3 DNA reads as TGTGCCAGCAGCTATAGACAGGCCGAGCAGTACTTC. Its translation: CASSYRQAEQYF.

This clone was detected only once. The chain joins TRBV7-2 to TRBJ2-1; 9 bases are a match to TRBD1. Trimming cost V 5 bases and J 12 bases; bases outside gene matches: 11. From germline, CDR1 is SGHTA and CDR2 FQGNSA. The length of the CDR3 is 14 residues. The CDR3 region is CASSERTGGELQFF. The CDR3 region has the DNA TGTGCCAGCAGCGAGCGAACAGGGGGCGAATTGCAGTTCTTC. Complete variable domain (other parts from reference TRBV7-2 and TRBJ2-1): GAGVSQSPSNKVTEKGKDVELRCDPISGHTALYWYRQSLGQGLEFLIYFQGNSAPDKSGLPSDRFSAERTGGSVSTLTIQRTQQEDSAVYLCASSERTGGELQFFGPGTRLTVL.

The rearrangement links TRBV28 to TRBJ1-1; 8 bases map to TRBD1. Germline CDR1 is MDHEN and CDR2 is SYDVKM. Trimming cost V 7 bases and J 5 bases; bases outside gene matches: 9. The CDR3 is 14 residues long. CDR3 nucleotide sequence: TGTGCCAGCAACCAACAGGGGGTTGAGACTGAAGCTTTCTTT. As protein: CASNQQGVETEAFF.

This chain joins TRBV5-6 and TRBJ1-2; no clear D. The CDR3 sequence is 13 residues long. The germline V and J ends were trimmed by 3 bases and 2 bases, with 8 bases remaining between them. Germline CDR1 SGHDT, CDR2 YYEEEE. DNA for the CDR3: TGTGCCAGCAGCTGGGAGGGAAACTATGGCTACACCTTC. Amino acid sequence: CASSWEGNYGYTF.

The rearrangement links TRBV7-6 to TRBJ2-7; weak D call: TRBD1 (6 bases). There are 15 residues in the CDR3. V lost 4 bases, J lost 5 bases, and 18 bases lay in between. Germline V CDR1 and CDR2: SGHVS, FNYEAQ. CDR3 sequence reads: CASSSVGKGVHEQYF. CDR3 in DNA: TGTGCCAGCAGCTCAGTAGGGAAGGGGGTACACGAGCAGTACTTC.

The chain carries TRBV20-1 and TRBJ2-1; 12 bases align to TRBD2. Looked up from germline, CDR1 is DFQATT and CDR2 is SNEGSKA (reference sequence). The CDR3 length is 15 residues. The trim removed 3 bases at V and 4 bases at J, leaving 4 bases unmatched. The CDR3 nucleotides are TGCAGTGCTAGTCTGACTAGCGGGGGTTACAATGAGCAGTTCTTC. It is translated as CSASLTSGGYNEQFF.

The chain employs TRBV6-1 and TRBJ2-5; D remains unclear. V lost 1 base and J 1 base, leaving 7 bases between the germline ends. Germline V lookup: CDR1 MNHNS, CDR2 SASEGT. This CDR3 region has 14 residues. The CDR3 sequence: CASSEGGSQETQYF. For the CDR3, the DNA is TGTGCCAGCAGTGAAGGAGGTTCCCAAGAGACCCAGTACTTC.

The table lists this clone with a few counts. The rearrangement links TRBV7-8 to TRBJ2-7; 9 bases line up with TRBD1. Germline trimming cut 2 bases from V and 6 bases from J; bases unmatched to any gene: 11. There are 16 residues in the CDR3. From germline, CDR1 is SGHVS and CDR2 FQNEAQ. CDR3 coding DNA: TGTGCCAGCAGCTTAATACCCGGGACAGGGAGAAGCGAGCAGTACTTC. Amino acids: CASSLIPGTGRSEQYF.

This clone was counted between two and nine times. The chain recombines TRBV28 with TRBJ2-7; weak D call: TRBD1 (6 bases). Looked up from germline, CDR1 is MDHEN and CDR2 is SYDVKM. This CDR3 is built from 15 residues. V was shortened by 2 bases and J by 4 bases, with 15 bases between the two germline ends. The CDR3 spells CASSLIQGWSYEQYF. The CDR3 coding sequence is TGTGCCAGCAGTTTAATCCAGGGGTGGTCTTACGAGCAGTACTTC. The full variable domain, in which reference TRBV28 and TRBJ2-7 provide the parts outside the CDR3, is DVKVTQSSRYLVKRTGEKVFLECVQDMDHENMFWYRQDPGLGLRLIYFSYDVKMKEKGDIPEGYSVSREKKERFSLILESASTNQTSMYLCASSLIQGWSYEQYFGPGTRLTVT.

V gene TRBV18 combines with J gene TRBJ1-1; maybe TRBD1 (5 bases). CDR1 is KGHSH, CDR2 LQKENI, per germline. Trimming stripped 2 bases from V and 1 base from J, with 8 bases between. The CDR3 loop spans 14 amino acids. CDR3 sequence (DNA): TGTGCCAGCTCACCAGACAGTGCGAACACTGAAGCTTTCTTT. Protein sequence: CASSPDSANTEAFF.

The chain links TRBV30 to TRBJ1-1; no firm D call. The CDR3 runs to 11 residues. V lost 0 bases to trimming and J lost 10 bases, with 9 bases between them. CDR1 GTSNPN and CDR2 SVGIG come from the germline V gene (reference sequence). The CDR3 sequence: CAWSVQQSAFF. In nucleotides, the CDR3 is TGTGCCTGGAGTGTACAACAGTCAGCTTTCTTT. The whole variable domain, filled in from reference TRBV30 and TRBJ1-1, reads SQTIHQWPATLVQPVGSPLSLECTVEGTSNPNLYWYRQAAGRGLQLLFYSVGIGQISSEVPQNLSASRPQDRQFILSSKKLLLSDSGFYLCAWSVQQSAFFGQGTRLTVV.

This clone was found a few times. The genes are TRBV2 and TRBJ1-1; the D gene is possibly TRBD1 (6 bases). Per the germline V gene, CDR1 is SNHLY and CDR2 is FYNNEI. There are 16 residues in the CDR3. V was trimmed by 6 bases and J by 0 bases, leaving 17 bases between them. DNA of the CDR3: TGTGCCAGCAGCCCTCTTGGGGGGGCCTTGAACACTGAAGCTTTCTTT. It translates to CASSPLGGALNTEAFF.

The gene calls are TRBV5-5 and TRBJ1-2; D is uncertain. CDR1 is SGHKS and CDR2 is YYEKEE in the germline V gene (reference sequence). The CDR3 has 13 amino acids. With 4 bases removed from V and 2 bases from J, the gap between germline ends came to 9 bases. CDR3 residues: CASSLLINYGYTF. CDR3 in DNA: TGTGCCAGCAGCCTCTTAATAAACTATGGCTACACCTTC.

CDR3 residues: CASSLATGKDYGYTF. CDR3 coding DNA: TGTGCCAGCAGCTTGGCCACAGGGAAGGACTATGGCTACACCTTC. The rearrangement joins TRBV5-4 to TRBJ1-2, with TRBD1 as a possible D gene (6 bases). Trimming removed 0 bases at V and 3 bases at J, with 12 bases between. CDR1 is SGHNT, CDR2 YYREEE, per germline (reference sequence). The CDR3 contains 15 residues.

This chain connects TRBV14 to TRBJ1-4; D is uncertain. Germline loops: CDR1 SGHDN, CDR2 FVKESK. The CDR3 extends over 16 amino acids. V lost 5 bases to trimming and J lost 2 bases, with 15 bases between them. The CDR3 here is CASSEDQMVTNEKLFF. Here the CDR3 DNA reads TGTGCCAGCAGCGAGGATCAAATGGTGACTAATGAAAAACTGTTTTTT.

This clone was seen only a few times. The chain couples TRBV14 to TRBJ2-4; D possibly corresponds to TRBD2 (5 bases). CDR1 and CDR2 (germline): SGHDN, FVKESK. The ends were cut back, 4 bases at V and 7 bases at J, with 11 bases in the middle. CDR3 length: 13 amino acids. CDR3 DNA sequence: TGTGCCAGCAGCCCCGGGGAGCGGAACATTCAGTACTTC. Its protein product is CASSPGERNIQYF. Together with reference TRBV14 and TRBJ2-4, the CDR3 gives the full variable domain: EAGVTQFPSHSVIEKGQTVTLRCDPISGHDNLYWYRRVMGKEIKFLLHFVKESKQDESGMPNNRFLAERTGGTYSTLKVQPAELEDSGVYFCASSPGERNIQYFGAGTRLSVL.

The chain couples TRBV5-5 to TRBJ1-1, with D perhaps matching TRBD1 (5 bases). V shed 2 bases and J shed 0 bases, with 11 bases lying between them. Germline CDR1 is SGHKS and CDR2 is YYEKEE (reference sequence). CDR3 length equals 15 residues. CDR3 region: CASSLTGGMNTEAFF. CDR3 nucleotide sequence: TGTGCCAGCAGCTTAACAGGTGGGATGAACACTGAAGCTTTCTTT.

The chain links TRBV28 to TRBJ1-6; D is ambiguous. Germline V lookup: CDR1 MDHEN, CDR2 SYDVKM. CDR3 size: 13 residues. V dropped 2 bases and J dropped 7 bases, with 6 bases sitting between them. Written as DNA, the CDR3 is TGTGCCAGCAGTTTACAGTACAATTCACCCCTCCACTTT. This codes for CASSLQYNSPLHF.

The V gene is TRBV6-1, the J gene TRBJ1-5; D not certain. CDR3 length: 15 amino acids. The V gene's germline CDR1 is MNHNS and CDR2 SASEGT. The V end was cut by 1 base, the J end by 3 bases, with 10 bases between. The CDR3 sequence is CASSEELELNQPQHF. As DNA, the CDR3 is TGTGCCAGCAGTGAAGAGTTGGAGCTCAATCAGCCCCAGCATTTT.

V usage is TRBV6-5 and J usage is TRBJ2-7; 9 bases agree with TRBD1. Germline-derived CDR1 and CDR2 are MNHEY and SVGAGI. The CDR3 sequence is 15 residues long. With 6 bases clipped from V and 2 bases from J, the junction kept 8 bases outside the gene matches. The CDR3 spells CASSLTGTGTYEQYF. DNA of the CDR3: TGTGCCAGCAGCCTGACCGGGACAGGGACCTACGAGCAGTACTTC.

The chain combines TRBV24-1 with TRBJ2-3, with 9 bases aligning to TRBD2. The CDR3 totals 15 residues. Germline V CDR1 and CDR2: KGHDR, SFDVKD. Trimming removed 5 bases from V and 2 bases from J; junction bases left unmatched: 4. CDR3 protein: CATSGRGGITDTQYF. The CDR3 coding sequence is TGTGCCACCAGTGGGCGGGGGGGGATCACAGATACGCAGTATTTT.

The chain has TRBV10-3 and TRBJ2-6; a possible D gene is TRBD1 (5 bases). V shed 0 bases and J shed 1 base, with 16 bases lying between them. Germline V gene data show CDR1 as ENHRY and CDR2 as SYGVKD. CDR3 length: 19 residues. CDR3 region: CAISESQPMQGSGANVLTF. The CDR3 DNA follows: TGTGCCATCAGTGAGTCGCAACCGATGCAGGGTTCTGGGGCCAACGTCCTGACTTTC.

J is TRBJ1-3 and V is TRBV9, with a possible D match to TRBD1 (5 bases). Germline V CDR1 and CDR2: SGDLS, YYNGEE. This CDR3 has 16 residues. V was cut by 4 bases and J by 0 bases, with 14 bases left in between. CDR3 protein: CASSPRGASSGNTIYF. The CDR3 bases are TGTGCCAGCAGCCCGCGCGGGGCAAGCTCTGGAAACACCATATATTTT.

This clone was detected once. The chain carries TRBV10-2 and TRBJ2-7, with D uncertain. V dropped 2 bases and J dropped 4 bases, with 6 bases sitting between them. The germline V gene has CDR1 WSHSY and CDR2 SAAADI. The CDR3 runs to 12 residues. The CDR3 DNA reads TGCGCCAGCAGTGAGAATCGTTACGAGCAGTACTTC. Its protein is CASSENRYEQYF.

This clone was recorded only once. This sequence joins TRBV19 and TRBJ1-5, with D unresolved. The length of the CDR3 is 13 residues. CDR1 LNHDA and CDR2 SQIVND come from the germline V gene (reference sequence). The V and J ends lost 5 bases and 5 bases respectively, with 10 bases between them. The DNA of the CDR3 is TGTGCCAGTAGTTTCGGAGAGGATCAGCCCCAGCATTTT. It is translated as CASSFGEDQPQHF.

This sequence joins TRBV7-2 and TRBJ2-3; the match to TRBD1 covers 9 bases. The germline V gene encodes CDR1 SGHTA and CDR2 FQGNSA. The CDR3 consists of 14 residues. V shed 5 bases and J 2 bases; nucleotides not matched to a gene: 2. The chain's CDR3 is CASSRDRATDTQYF. The CDR3 region has the DNA TGTGCCAGCAGCCGGGACAGGGCCACAGATACGCAGTATTTT.